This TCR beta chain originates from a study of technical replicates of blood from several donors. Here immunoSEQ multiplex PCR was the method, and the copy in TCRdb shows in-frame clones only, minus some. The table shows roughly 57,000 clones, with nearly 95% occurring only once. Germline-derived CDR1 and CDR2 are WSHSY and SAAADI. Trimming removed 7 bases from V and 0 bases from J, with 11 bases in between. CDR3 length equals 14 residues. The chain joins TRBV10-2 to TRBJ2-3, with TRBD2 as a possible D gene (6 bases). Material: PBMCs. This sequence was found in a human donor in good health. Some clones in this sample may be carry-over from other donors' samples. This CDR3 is CASTGGASTDTQYF. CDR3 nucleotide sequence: TGCGCCAGCACCGGGGGTGCTAGCACAGATACGCAGTATTTT.